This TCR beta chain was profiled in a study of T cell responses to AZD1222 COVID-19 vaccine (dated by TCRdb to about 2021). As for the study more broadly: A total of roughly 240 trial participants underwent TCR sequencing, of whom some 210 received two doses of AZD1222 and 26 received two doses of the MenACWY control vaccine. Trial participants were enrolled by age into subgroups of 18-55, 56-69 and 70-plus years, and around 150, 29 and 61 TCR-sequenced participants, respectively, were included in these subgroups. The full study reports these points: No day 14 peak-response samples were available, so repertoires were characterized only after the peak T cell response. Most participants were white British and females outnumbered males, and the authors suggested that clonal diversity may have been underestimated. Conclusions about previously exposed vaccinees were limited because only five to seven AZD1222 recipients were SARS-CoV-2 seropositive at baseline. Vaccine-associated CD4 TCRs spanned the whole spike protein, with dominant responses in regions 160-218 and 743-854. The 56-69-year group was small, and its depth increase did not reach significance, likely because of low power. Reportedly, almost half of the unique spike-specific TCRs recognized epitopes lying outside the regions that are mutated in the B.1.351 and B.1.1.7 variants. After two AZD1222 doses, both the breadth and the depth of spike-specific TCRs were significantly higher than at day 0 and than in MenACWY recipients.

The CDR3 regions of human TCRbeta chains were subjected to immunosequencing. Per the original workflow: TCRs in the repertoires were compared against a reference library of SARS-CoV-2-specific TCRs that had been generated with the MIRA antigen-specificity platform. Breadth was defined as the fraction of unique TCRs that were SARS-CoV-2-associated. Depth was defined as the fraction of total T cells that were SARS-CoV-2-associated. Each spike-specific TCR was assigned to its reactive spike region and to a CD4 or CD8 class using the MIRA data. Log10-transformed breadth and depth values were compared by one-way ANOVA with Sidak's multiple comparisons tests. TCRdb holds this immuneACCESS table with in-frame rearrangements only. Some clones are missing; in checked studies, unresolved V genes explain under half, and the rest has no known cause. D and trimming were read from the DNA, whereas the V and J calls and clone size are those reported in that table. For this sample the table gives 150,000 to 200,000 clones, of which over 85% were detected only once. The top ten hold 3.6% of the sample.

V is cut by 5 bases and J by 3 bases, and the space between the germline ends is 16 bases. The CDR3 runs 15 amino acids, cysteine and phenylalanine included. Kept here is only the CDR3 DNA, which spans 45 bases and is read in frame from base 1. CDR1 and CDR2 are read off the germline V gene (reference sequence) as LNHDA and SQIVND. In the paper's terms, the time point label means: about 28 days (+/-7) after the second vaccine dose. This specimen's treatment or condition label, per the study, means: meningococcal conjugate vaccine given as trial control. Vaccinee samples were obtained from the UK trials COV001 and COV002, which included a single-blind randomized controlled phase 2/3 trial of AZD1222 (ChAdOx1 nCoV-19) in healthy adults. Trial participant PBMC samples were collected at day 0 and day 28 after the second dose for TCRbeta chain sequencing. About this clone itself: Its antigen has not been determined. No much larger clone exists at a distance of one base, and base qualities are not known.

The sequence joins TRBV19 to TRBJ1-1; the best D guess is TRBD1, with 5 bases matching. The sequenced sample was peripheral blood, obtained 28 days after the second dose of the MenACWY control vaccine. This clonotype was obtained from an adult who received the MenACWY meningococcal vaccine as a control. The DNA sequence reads TGTGCCAGTAGTCCCTGGGGGAACTGGGACACTGAAGCTTTCTTT. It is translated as CASSPWGNWDTEAFF.